A single sample is the source of the 24 T cell receptor beta chains below, sequenced in a study of cytomegalovirus exposure and HLA in healthy donors. PCR amplification relied on 60 Vbeta primers (plus 13 Jbeta primers). Profiled with immunoSEQ multiplex PCR; TCRdb holds only in-frame clones, not every one. The table lists some 120,000 clones, over 70% of them singletons. The sequenced sample was PBMCs. Receptors were obtained from a woman aged 18-29 years in good health and CMV-seronegative.

This chain joins TRBV19 and TRBJ1-5; D gene ambiguous. Trimming cost V 11 bases and J 1 base, with 9 bases left between them. CDR1 and CDR2 from the germline V gene are LNHDA and SQIVND (reference sequence). The CDR3 is 12 residues long. The CDR3 sequence is CASTGSNQPQHF. The CDR3, as DNA: TGTGCCTCCACCGGGAGCAATCAGCCCCAGCATTTT.

This clone has more than one count but fewer than ten. The chain joins TRBV5-6 to TRBJ2-7, with D possibly matching TRBD1 (6 bases). This CDR3 has 12 residues. V was clipped by 4 bases and J by 6 bases, with 11 bases between them. From germline, CDR1 is SGHDT and CDR2 YYEEEE. The CDR3 DNA sequence: TGTGCCAGCAGCCCACAGGGAACCGAGCAGTACTTC. Protein: CASSPQGTEQYF.

The chain is built from TRBV27 and TRBJ1-2; 8 positions match TRBD1. This CDR3 comprises 13 residues. V dropped 2 bases and J dropped 6; count of bases not matched to a gene: 2. Germline CDR1 reads MNHEY; CDR2 reads SMNVEV (reference sequence). The CDR3 region is CASSLTQGDGYTF. CDR3 bases: TGTGCCAGCAGTTTAACACAGGGGGATGGCTACACCTTC.

V usage is TRBV5-1 and J usage is TRBJ1-2, with D maybe TRBD1 (6 bases). The CDR3 is made up of 16 amino acids. The germline gives CDR1 SGHRS, CDR2 YFSETQ. Trimming removed 4 bases from V and 2 bases from J, with 18 bases in between. CDR3 in amino acids: CASSATSGGPNYGYTF. The CDR3 coding sequence is TGCGCCAGCAGCGCCACCTCCGGGGGGCCAAACTATGGCTACACCTTC. The whole variable domain, filled in from reference TRBV5-1 and TRBJ1-2, reads KAGVTQTPRYLIKTRGQQVTLSCSPISGHRSVSWYQQTPGQGLQFLFEYFSETQRNKGNFPGRFSGRQFSNSRSEMNVSTLELGDSALYLCASSATSGGPNYGYTFGSGTRLTVV.

This chain joins TRBV6-5 and TRBJ2-2, with TRBD1 as a possible D gene (6 bases). This CDR3 is 16 amino acids long. Trimming cost V 2 bases and J 3 bases, with 13 bases left between them. CDR1 and CDR2 from the germline V gene are MNHEY and SVGAGI. The CDR3, as DNA: TGTGCCAGCAGTTACCTGAACAGGGTACACACCGGGGAGCTGTTTTTT. The encoded protein is CASSYLNRVHTGELFF.

A remark on this clone: Other nucleotide sequences from this sample produce the same CDR3. The chain is built from TRBV6-1 and TRBJ1-1; no reliable D call. Germline V gives CDR1 MNHNS, CDR2 SASEGT. The CDR3 runs 12 residues. Trimming removed 2 bases at V and 3 bases at J, with 4 bases between. CDR3 amino acids: CASSESYTEAFF. DNA for the CDR3: TGTGCCAGCAGTGAAAGCTACACTGAAGCTTTCTTT.

The chain recombines TRBV28 with TRBJ2-7; 13 positions agree with TRBD2. CDR1 and CDR2 (germline): MDHEN, SYDVKM. This CDR3 has 15 residues. J gave up 3 bases and V 6 bases, and 5 bases lay outside the gene matches. CDR3 sequence: CASRTSGRAHYEQYF. For the CDR3, the DNA is TGTGCCAGCAGAACTAGCGGGAGGGCCCACTACGAGCAGTACTTC.

This clone was counted only a few times. This chain uses TRBV6-5 with TRBJ1-1, with D perhaps matching TRBD1 (5 bases). V lost 3 bases and J 8 bases, leaving 16 bases between the germline ends. This CDR3 contains 14 residues. CDR1 MNHEY and CDR2 SVGAGI come from the germline V gene. In DNA, the CDR3 is TGTGCCAGCAGTTATAACGCCCACAGGCTGGAAGCTTTCTTT. This encodes CASSYNAHRLEAFF.

The J gene is TRBJ2-1, the V gene TRBV4-2, with TRBD2 matching 16 bases. V was pared by 0 bases and J by 7 bases, with 3 bases of the junction left unmatched. The CDR3 has 17 amino acids. CDR1 and CDR2 (germline): LGHNA, YNFKEQ. CDR3 coding DNA: TGTGCCAGCAGCCAAGATGGGGGACTAGCGGGAGGGAATGAGCAGTTCTTC. Amino acids: CASSQDGGLAGGNEQFF.

CDR3 in DNA: TGTGCCAGCAGATGGACTCCCCCTTACACAGATACGCAGTATTTT. Its translation is CASRWTPPYTDTQYF. V usage is TRBV7-9 and J usage is TRBJ2-3; a weak D match, TRBD2 (5 bases). Germline V gene sequence: CDR1 SEHNR, CDR2 FQNEAQ (reference sequence). The CDR3 is made up of 15 amino acids. V lost 6 bases and J lost 2, with 15 bases in between.

This chain links TRBV29-1 with TRBJ1-2; D perhaps matches TRBD1 (5 bases). Trimming pared 5 bases from V and 5 bases from J, leaving 18 bases between. The CDR3 has 14 amino acids. Per germline, CDR1 SQVTM and CDR2 ANQGSEA. The CDR3 nucleotides are TGCAGCGTTCCCCCGGGACCCGGGGGGTATGGCTACACCTTC. Amino acids: CSVPPGPGGYGYTF.

This rearrangement joins TRBV5-4 to TRBJ2-5; 7 bases align to TRBD1. V shed 4 bases, J shed 5 bases, and the junction held 5 bases outside the gene matches. The germline V gene encodes CDR1 SGHNT and CDR2 YYREEE (reference sequence). This CDR3 comprises 13 residues. CDR3 coding DNA: TGTGCCAGCAGCAGGGGACAGATGGAGACCCAGTACTTC. Encoded protein: CASSRGQMETQYF.

This clone was observed a single time. The gene calls are TRBV5-6 and TRBJ2-5; tentative D call: TRBD2 (5 bases). The CDR3 is made up of 14 amino acids. Germline V gene data show CDR1 as SGHDT and CDR2 as YYEEEE. Trimming removed 2 bases at V and 8 bases at J, with 16 bases between. The CDR3: CASSFVSSGGTQYF. The CDR3 bases are TGTGCCAGCAGCTTCGTGTCGAGCGGTGGTACCCAGTACTTC.

The rearrangement uses TRBV6-5 and TRBJ1-6; 7 bases are shared with TRBD1. This CDR3 has 15 residues. Germline CDR1 reads MNHEY; CDR2 reads SVGAGI. Trimming removed 0 bases from V and 4 bases from J; junction bases left unmatched: 0. The CDR3 protein is CASSYSTGYNSPLHF. The CDR3 DNA reads TGTGCCAGCAGTTACTCGACAGGGTATAATTCACCCCTCCACTTT.

The chain is built from TRBV5-1 and TRBJ1-2, with TRBD1 matching over 7 bases. The CDR3 length is 16 residues. Germline CDR1 and CDR2: SGHRS and YFSETQ. The V segment lost 4 bases and the J segment 6 bases; nucleotides outside the gene matches: 15. CDR3 loop: CASSHGRQGLKDGYTF. The CDR3 coding sequence is TGCGCCAGCAGCCACGGCCGACAGGGATTAAAGGATGGCTACACCTTC. Complete variable domain (other parts from reference TRBV5-1 and TRBJ1-2): KAGVTQTPRYLIKTRGQQVTLSCSPISGHRSVSWYQQTPGQGLQFLFEYFSETQRNKGNFPGRFSGRQFSNSRSEMNVSTLELGDSALYLCASSHGRQGLKDGYTFGSGTRLTVV.

The gene calls are TRBV7-2 and TRBJ2-5; a weak D match, TRBD2 (6 bases). V lost 5 bases, J lost 2 bases, and 18 bases lay in between. Per germline, CDR1 SGHTA and CDR2 FQGNSA. The CDR3 runs 16 residues. This chain's CDR3 is CASSPHPGTSQETQYF. CDR3 DNA: TGTGCCAGCAGCCCACATCCCGGGACTTCTCAAGAGACCCAGTACTTC.

This chain uses TRBV6-1 with TRBJ2-3, with D perhaps matching TRBD2 (5 bases). CDR3 length equals 16 residues. Trimming took 2 bases from V and 2 from J, leaving 14 bases between them. Germline loops: CDR1 MNHNS, CDR2 SASEGT. The CDR3 bases are TGTGCCAGCAGTGAATTTAGAGGGCGTGACACAGATACGCAGTATTTT. Translating gives CASSEFRGRDTDTQYF.

This rearrangement joins TRBV7-2 to TRBJ2-7, with a weak D call TRBD1 (5 bases). Germline values: CDR1 SGHTA, CDR2 FQGNSA. The CDR3 runs 17 residues. V lost 2 bases to trimming and J lost 7 bases, with 24 bases between them. The CDR3 protein is CASSLIQGSAVGWEQYF. CDR3 nucleotides: TGTGCCAGCAGCTTAATTCAGGGTTCCGCGGTAGGCTGGGAGCAGTACTTC.

V and J are TRBV2 and TRBJ2-3; D not resolved. V lost 3 bases to trimming and J lost 0 bases, with 7 bases between them. Germline CDR1 and CDR2: SNHLY and FYNNEI. The CDR3 spans 14 residues. This chain's CDR3 is CASSDNGSTDTQYF. CDR3 sequence (DNA): TGTGCCAGCAGTGATAACGGGAGCACAGATACGCAGTATTTT.

The chain recombines TRBV5-4 with TRBJ2-2, with 11 bases that match TRBD2. Germline V gene data show CDR1 as SGHNT and CDR2 as YYREEE (reference sequence). The trim removed 2 bases at V and 0 bases at J, leaving 3 bases unmatched. The CDR3 spans 17 residues. The CDR3 coding sequence is TGTGCCAGCAGCTTCTCGGGACTAGCGGCGAACACCGGGGAGCTGTTTTTT. This sequence encodes CASSFSGLAANTGELFF.

This sequence joins TRBV29-1 and TRBJ2-5; a weak D match, TRBD1 (9 bases). V was trimmed by 7 bases and J by 4 bases, leaving 19 bases between them. The CDR3 totals 14 residues. Germline lookup yields CDR1 SQVTM and CDR2 ANQGSEA. The CDR3 region has the DNA TGCAGCGCCGCCGGGGGGGGACAGGGAGAGACCCAGTACTTC. Translated, it gives CSAAGGGQGETQYF.

The chain links TRBV10-3 to TRBJ2-1; 12 nucleotides agree with TRBD2. The V segment lost 1 base and the J segment 9 bases; nucleotides outside the gene matches: 7. The CDR3 extends over 16 amino acids. CDR1 is ENHRY, CDR2 SYGVKD, per germline. Written as DNA, the CDR3 is TGTGCCATCAGTGAGTGGCTAGCGGGAGGGTCCGGTGAGCAGTTCTTC. Encoded protein: CAISEWLAGGSGEQFF.

The chain has TRBV6-5 and TRBJ1-6, with 7 bases identical to TRBD1. V lost 6 bases and J lost 6; bases outside the gene matches: 5. Germline CDR1 MNHEY, CDR2 SVGAGI. The CDR3 runs 14 residues. The CDR3 DNA follows: TGTGCCAGCAGCTGGACAGGTTTTAATTCACCCCTCCACTTT. Its translation is CASSWTGFNSPLHF.

The chain uses TRBV7-9 and TRBJ2-7, with 8 bases that match TRBD2. This CDR3 comprises 17 residues. Germline-derived CDR1 and CDR2 are SEHNR and FQNEAQ (reference sequence). The J segment lost 3 bases and the V segment lost 1 base, leaving 11 bases of the junction unmatched. CDR3 nucleotide sequence: TGTGCCAGCAGCTTAGTGGTAGCGGGACCCACCCGCTACGAGCAGTACTTC. Translated, it gives CASSLVVAGPTRYEQYF.